The 7 T cell receptor beta chains below all came from one sample that was sequenced in a study of vaccination effects on CD4 cells after COVID-19. Their antigens are not known. Following a 10-day culture, CD4+ T cells were purified. Participants completed two doses of the BNT162b2 or mRNA-1273 vaccine. Assay: immunoSEQ multiplex PCR; the TCRdb copy retains only in-frame clones and omits some. The sample lists about 66,000 clones, 70% to 80% occurring once. The material sequenced was CD4+ T cells from PBMCs cultured without peptide, taken after COVID-19 vaccination. The source is a human donor who received a COVID-19 vaccine.

V gene TRBV6-5 combines with J gene TRBJ2-7; D gene unclear. This CDR3 comprises 13 residues. Per germline, CDR1 MNHEY and CDR2 SVGAGI. V dropped 2 bases and J dropped 0 bases, with 5 bases sitting between them. The CDR3 sequence: CASSYGPSYEQYV. CDR3 nucleotide sequence: TGTGCCAGCAGTTACGGGCCCTCCTACGAGCAGTACGTC.

The chain couples TRBV5-8 to TRBJ2-3; 9 bases agree with TRBD2. The ends lost 4 bases at V and 2 bases at J; junction bases unmatched: 8. The CDR3 loop spans 16 amino acids. CDR1 is SGHTS and CDR2 is YDEGEE in the germline V gene. This CDR3 reads CASSLERGASTDTQYF. The CDR3 region has the DNA TGTGCCAGCAGCCTAGAGCGGGGGGCCTCCACAGATACGCAGTATTTT.

J is TRBJ1-2 and V is TRBV4-3; the D is unclear. V was cut by 0 bases and J by 8 bases, with 19 bases left in between. In germline, CDR1 is LGHNA, CDR2 YSLEER. The CDR3 runs 16 residues. This CDR3 reads CASSQESVGLTWGYTF. CDR3 in DNA: TGCGCCAGCAGCCAAGAAAGCGTAGGCCTCACTTGGGGCTACACCTTC.

This sequence joins TRBV2 and TRBJ2-1, with TRBD1 matching 7 bases. V was pared by 0 bases and J by 5 bases, with 4 bases of the junction left unmatched. Germline V gene sequence: CDR1 SNHLY, CDR2 FYNNEI. CDR3 size: 15 residues. CDR3 DNA: TGTGCCAGCAGTGAAGCGGGCAGGGGGAACAATGAGCAGTTCTTC. Residues: CASSEAGRGNNEQFF.

The rearrangement uses TRBV5-1 and TRBJ2-2; 9 bases match TRBD2. CDR1 is SGHRS and CDR2 is YFSETQ in the germline V gene. The V gene end was trimmed by 4 bases and the J gene end by 5 bases; junction bases not matched to a gene: 6. This CDR3 region has 15 residues. The CDR3 nucleotides read TGCGCCAGCAGCCCCGGGACTAGCAATACCGGGGAGCTGTTTTTT. Its protein is CASSPGTSNTGELFF. The full variable domain, rest sourced from reference TRBV5-1 and TRBJ2-2, is KAGVTQTPRYLIKTRGQQVTLSCSPISGHRSVSWYQQTPGQGLQFLFEYFSETQRNKGNFPGRFSGRQFSNSRSEMNVSTLELGDSALYLCASSPGTSNTGELFFGEGSRLTVL.

The chain joins TRBV5-6 to TRBJ1-2; TRBD1 might be the D (5 bases). The CDR3 extends over 15 amino acids. Germline loops: CDR1 SGHDT, CDR2 YYEEEE. Trimming shortened V by 6 bases and J by 3 bases, and 18 bases separated the two germline ends. Here the CDR3 DNA reads TGTGCCAGCACTCCGGGGGGAGGTCGGGACTATGGCTACACCTTC. This sequence encodes CASTPGGGRDYGYTF.

The chain uses TRBV7-9 and TRBJ2-5; the D gene is possibly TRBD1 (6 bases). Trimming took off 1 base at V and 4 bases at J, with 10 bases between the two ends. The CDR3 totals 14 residues. Looked up from germline, CDR1 is SEHNR and CDR2 is FQNEAQ (reference sequence). The CDR3 bases are TGTGCCAGCAGCTTAGACGGACAGCGAGAGACCCAGTACTTC. Encoded protein: CASSLDGQRETQYF.